Listed below are T cell receptor beta chains from one sample, sequenced in a study of blood T cell repertoires in COVID-19. Profiled with immunoSEQ multiplex PCR; TCRdb holds only in-frame clones, not every one. The sample comprises approximately 200,000 clones, approximately 94% of which are singletons, and 0.6% to 0.8% rests with the top ten. The sample consisted of peripheral blood. All receptors come from a man aged 25 to 40 with COVID-19, enrolled during active disease. Both conserved end residues are part of each CDR3. A D gene is named only where the DNA matches it firmly. Not every row has a clone size; where given, it reads once, few, many or a size class.

v_call: TRBV11-2
j_call: TRBJ2-1
clone_size: .
d_call: TRBD2
cdr3_nt: TGTGCCAGCAGCTCCCAGGGACTAGCGGGGGGTGGGGAGCAGTTCTTC
cdr3_aa: CASSSQGLAGGGEQFF

v_call: TRBV4-1
j_call: TRBJ2-7
clone_size: .
d_call: TRBD1
cdr3_nt: TGCGCCAGCAGCCGCACCGGGACAGGGCTCCGAGGGGACGAGCAGTACTTC
cdr3_aa: CASSRTGTGLRGDEQYF

v_call: TRBV5-5
j_call: TRBJ1-1
clone_size: .
d_call: TRBD1
cdr3_nt: TGTGCCAGCAGCTTGATTGGTGCGGGACAGGGGACTAACACTGAAGCTTTCTTT
cdr3_aa: CASSLIGAGQGTNTEAFF

v_call: TRBV5-4
j_call: TRBJ2-5
clone_size: .
d_call: TRBD2
cdr3_nt: TGTGCCAGCAGCTTGGCCGCGGGGGGGCAAGAGACCCAGTACTTC
cdr3_aa: CASSLAAGGQETQYF

v_call: TRBV28
j_call: TRBJ2-7
clone_size: .
d_call: TRBD1
cdr3_nt: TGTGCCAGCAGTTCGACGGGACAGGGGGTGTACGAGCAGTACTTC
cdr3_aa: CASSSTGQGVYEQYF

v_call: TRBV6-5
j_call: TRBJ2-5
clone_size: .
d_call: .
cdr3_nt: TGTGCCAGCAGTTACTCTCCGGGGGTCCAAGAGACCCAGTACTTC
cdr3_aa: CASSYSPGVQETQYF

v_call: TRBV9
j_call: TRBJ2-3
clone_size: .
d_call: TRBD2
cdr3_nt: TGTGCCAGCAGCCCCTCTAGCGGGGGGGCCGCAGATACGCAGTATTTT
cdr3_aa: CASSPSSGGAADTQYF

v_call: TRBV5-1
j_call: TRBJ1-1
clone_size: .
d_call: .
cdr3_nt: TGCGCCAGCAGGGTACAGAACAGTCTGAACACTGAAGCTTTCTTT
cdr3_aa: CASRVQNSLNTEAFF

v_call: TRBV5-1
j_call: TRBJ2-2
clone_size: .
d_call: .
cdr3_nt: TGCGCCAGCAGCGCGGACAGTAACACCGGGGAGCTGTTTTTT
cdr3_aa: CASSADSNTGELFF

v_call: TRBV5-4
j_call: TRBJ2-3
clone_size: .
d_call: .
cdr3_nt: TGTGCCAGCAGCTTTGGCGGGGGCGGGGCAGATACGCAGTATTTT
cdr3_aa: CASSFGGGGADTQYF

v_call: TRBV28
j_call: TRBJ1-5
clone_size: once
d_call: .
cdr3_nt: TGTGCCAGCAGCACACCCCTCGAGCGGCCCCAGCATTTT
cdr3_aa: CASSTPLERPQHF

v_call: TRBV7-2
j_call: TRBJ1-5
clone_size: .
d_call: .
cdr3_nt: TGTGCCAGCAGCTTAGATGGGGCAGGTGGCAATCAGCCCCAGCATTTT
cdr3_aa: CASSLDGAGGNQPQHF

v_call: TRBV4-1
j_call: TRBJ1-1
clone_size: few
d_call: TRBD1
cdr3_nt: TGCGCCAGCAGCCATATCGGACAGGGCTTATCGAGCACTGAAGCTTTCTTT
cdr3_aa: CASSHIGQGLSSTEAFF